This T cell receptor (beta chain) was obtained from a study of CXCR3-negative and CXCR3-positive naive CD8 T cells. Looking at the study overall: Sequencing yielded approximately 130 million TRB reads, roughly 1.5 +/- 0.3 million per library.

Points from the study as a whole: CXCR3-positive naive cells carried more hydrophobic TRB CDR3s than CXCR3-negative ones. Diversity ran similarly high across both naive subsets but far lower in memory CD8+ cells. The naive subsets expressed comparable surface CD5, and the authors inferred TCR strength from TRB CDR3 properties.

For this clonotype: Antigen unknown.

Germline-derived CDR1 and CDR2 are SGHAT and FQNNGV. The CDR3 loop spans 14 amino acids. With UMI labels, 5' RACE was used to prepare the TRB cDNA libraries. One entry per CDR3 protein, without DNA, is what TCRdb gives after re-calling the 5' RACE reads. The table lists 100,000 to 150,000 distinct CDR3 sequences. Identification of naive CD8+ T cells rested on CD45RO-CCR7+CD27+CD95- status. The rearrangement joins TRBV11-2 to TRBJ1-1; as DNA is missing, the TRBD1 call by TCRdb cannot be tested. Input material: naive CXCR3+ CD8+ T cells from blood. The subset here: CD45RO-CCR7+CD27+CD95- naive CD8+ T cells expressing CXCR3 (TNR3+). The TCR comes from a human donor in good health. Some clones in this sample may be carry-over from other donors' samples. The CDR3 spells CASSQGQGITEAFF.